A selection of T cell receptor beta chains follows, all from one sample in a study of T cell responses to AZD1222 COVID-19 vaccine. The method was immunoSEQ multiplex PCR; TCRdb's version includes in-frame clones alone and lacks a portion of them. Of approximately 70,000 clones in the sample, 85% were seen once. Sequences were derived from peripheral blood, sampled on day 0 of AZD1222 vaccination. The receptors derive from an adult in good health. CDR3s include the opening cysteine and the closing phenylalanine or tryptophan. Each record gives: D gene, V gene, J gene, clone size, CDR3 protein, CDR3 DNA. The D gene is left open where the match is weak. Clone size appears in some rows only: once, few, many, or a class for an expanded clone.

D: -; V: TRBV7-9; J: TRBJ2-5; size: -; CDR3: CASSRDNQEETQYF; DNA: TGTGCCAGCAGCCGGGACAACCAAGAAGAGACCCAGTACTTC
D: -; V: TRBV7-2; J: TRBJ1-6; size: -; CDR3: CASSSLGSPLHF; DNA: TGTGCCAGCAGCTCCTTGGGTTCACCCCTCCACTTT
D: -; V: TRBV10-2; J: TRBJ1-6; size: -; CDR3: CASRPMGSQGGSPLHF; DNA: TGCGCCAGCCGTCCGATGGGTAGCCAAGGGGGTTCACCCCTCCACTTT
D: -; V: TRBV2; J: TRBJ1-2; size: -; CDR3: CASSEGGSSLLGYTF; DNA: TGTGCCAGCAGTGAAGGGGGCAGTTCCCTATTAGGCTACACCTTC
D: TRBD1; V: TRBV9; J: TRBJ1-1; size: few; CDR3: CASSGTGTLGTEAFF; DNA: TGTGCCAGCTCCGGGACAGGGACCTTGGGGACTGAAGCTTTCTTT
D: TRBD1; V: TRBV13; J: TRBJ2-5; size: -; CDR3: CASSPRTGEETQYF; DNA: TGTGCCAGCAGCCCTAGGACAGGGGAAGAGACCCAGTACTTC
D: -; V: TRBV5-1; J: TRBJ1-1; size: -; CDR3: CASSAAGTEAFF; DNA: TGCGCCAGCTCCGCCGCCGGGACTGAAGCTTTCTTT
D: TRBD2; V: TRBV19; J: TRBJ2-1; size: -; CDR3: CASKMAGATNEQFF; DNA: TGTGCCAGTAAAATGGCGGGAGCTACTAATGAGCAGTTCTTC
D: TRBD2; V: TRBV4-1; J: TRBJ2-2; size: once; CDR3: CASSQDRGGSTNTGELFF; DNA: TGCGCCAGCAGCCAAGACCGTGGCGGGAGTACGAACACCGGGGAGCTGTTTTTT
D: -; V: TRBV5-1; J: TRBJ1-2; size: -; CDR3: CASSGETESYGYTF; DNA: TGCGCCAGCAGCGGAGAGACAGAGTCCTATGGCTACACCTTC
D: -; V: TRBV6-2/TRBV6-3; J: TRBJ2-1; size: -; CDR3: CASSYSIYEQFF; DNA: TGTGCCAGCAGTTACTCGATTTACGAGCAGTTCTTC
D: -; V: TRBV18; J: TRBJ2-3; size: -; CDR3: CASSLYQDTQYF; DNA: TGTGCCAGCTCACTCTATCAAGATACGCAGTATTTT
D: -; V: TRBV30; J: TRBJ1-4; size: -; CDR3: CAWSVQRGTNEKLFF; DNA: TGTGCCTGGAGTGTACAAAGGGGAACTAATGAAAAACTGTTTTTT
D: -; V: TRBV19; J: TRBJ1-1; size: -; CDR3: CASSSGENTEAFF; DNA: TGTGCCAGTAGTAGTGGAGAGAACACTGAAGCTTTCTTT
D: -; V: TRBV15; J: TRBJ1-1; size: -; CDR3: CATSRGRNTEAFF; DNA: TGTGCCACCAGCAGGGGGAGGAACACTGAAGCTTTCTTT
D: -; V: TRBV7-6; J: TRBJ2-7; size: -; CDR3: CASSQAALSSSYEQYF; DNA: TGTGCCAGCAGCCAGGCGGCACTCTCGAGCTCCTACGAGCAGTACTTC
D: -; V: TRBV9; J: TRBJ1-6; size: -; CDR3: CASSVDGNPPLHF; DNA: TGTGCCAGCAGCGTAGACGGGAATCCACCCCTCCACTTT
D: TRBD2; V: TRBV6-1; J: TRBJ2-7; size: -; CDR3: CASSESGSAYEQYF; DNA: TGTGCCAGCAGTGAAAGCGGGAGTGCCTACGAGCAGTACTTC
D: -; V: TRBV5-1; J: TRBJ2-1; size: once; CDR3: CASSLVEGRPYNEQFF; DNA: TGCGCCAGCAGCTTGGTAGAGGGGCGTCCCTACAATGAGCAGTTCTTC
D: -; V: TRBV9; J: TRBJ2-1; size: -; CDR3: CASSVVGANEQFF; DNA: TGTGCCAGCAGCGTAGTCGGGGCAAATGAGCAGTTCTTC
D: TRBD2; V: TRBV10-2; J: TRBJ2-3; size: -; CDR3: CASSERTSGTSTDTQYF; DNA: TGCGCCAGCAGTGAGAGAACTAGCGGCACTAGCACAGATACGCAGTATTTT
D: TRBD1; V: TRBV6-5; J: TRBJ1-1; size: -; CDR3: CASSYGQGFLTEAFF; DNA: TGTGCCAGCAGTTATGGACAGGGGTTTCTTACTGAAGCTTTCTTT
D: TRBD2; V: TRBV7-9; J: TRBJ2-2; size: -; CDR3: CASSGRLAGDTGELFF; DNA: TGTGCCAGCAGCGGTCGACTAGCGGGAGATACCGGGGAGCTGTTTTTT
D: -; V: TRBV11-2; J: TRBJ2-1; size: -; CDR3: CASSSGGEQFF; DNA: TGTGCCAGCAGCTCAGGAGGTGAGCAGTTCTTC
D: TRBD1; V: TRBV3-1/TRBV3-2; J: TRBJ1-2; size: -; CDR3: CASSQDMVRGRGYTF; DNA: TGTGCCAGCAGCCAAGATATGGTCAGGGGGCGGGGCTACACCTTC
D: TRBD1; V: TRBV3-1/TRBV3-2; J: TRBJ2-1; size: -; CDR3: CASSQERVTGVNEQFF; DNA: TGTGCCAGCAGCCAAGAGCGGGTAACAGGGGTAAATGAGCAGTTCTTC
D: -; V: TRBV6-5; J: TRBJ2-7; size: -; CDR3: CASSYSGGYSFYEQYF; DNA: TGTGCCAGCAGTTACTCCGGCGGGTATTCATTCTACGAGCAGTACTTC
D: -; V: TRBV9; J: TRBJ1-4; size: -; CDR3: CASSASPNEKLFF; DNA: TGTGCCAGCAGCGCCAGCCCCAATGAAAAACTGTTTTTT
D: TRBD2; V: TRBV25-1; J: TRBJ2-7; size: -; CDR3: CASSTRDYPYEQYF; DNA: TGTGCCAGCAGTACCCGGGACTACCCCTACGAGCAGTACTTC
D: -; V: TRBV14; J: TRBJ2-7; size: -; CDR3: CASSQDRLPYEQYF; DNA: TGTGCCAGCAGCCAAGATCGATTGCCCTACGAGCAGTACTTC
D: -; V: TRBV19; J: TRBJ2-7; size: -; CDR3: CASSKQGTYEQYF; DNA: TGTGCCAGTAGTAAGCAGGGGACCTACGAGCAGTACTTC
D: -; V: TRBV3-1/TRBV3-2; J: TRBJ1-1; size: -; CDR3: CASSHQKTEAFF; DNA: TGTGCCAGCAGCCACCAAAAAACTGAAGCTTTCTTT
D: -; V: TRBV5-6; J: TRBJ1-2; size: -; CDR3: CASSLTGRYGYTF; DNA: TGTGCCAGCAGCTTGACAGGGCGCTATGGCTACACCTTC
D: TRBD2; V: TRBV7-2; J: TRBJ2-3; size: -; CDR3: CASSLREGREDTQYF; DNA: TGTGCCAGCAGCCTTCGGGAGGGCCGGGAGGATACGCAGTATTTT
D: TRBD1; V: TRBV28; J: TRBJ1-2; size: -; CDR3: CASSLLRTGGGYTF; DNA: TGTGCCAGCAGTTTACTTCGGACAGGCGGAGGCTACACCTTC
D: -; V: TRBV5-5; J: TRBJ1-5; size: -; CDR3: CASSPFGTASNQPQHF; DNA: TGTGCCAGCAGTCCCTTCGGTACAGCATCCAATCAGCCCCAGCATTTT
D: -; V: TRBV25-1; J: TRBJ2-7; size: once; CDR3: CASEDRTYEQYF; DNA: TGTGCCAGCGAAGACCGTACCTACGAGCAGTACTTC
D: -; V: TRBV7-9; J: TRBJ2-3; size: -; CDR3: CASSLLQSTDTQYF; DNA: TGTGCCAGCAGCTTATTACAGAGCACAGATACGCAGTATTTT
D: -; V: TRBV19; J: TRBJ1-1; size: -; CDR3: CASSIMALNTEAFF; DNA: TGTGCCAGTAGTATAATGGCCCTGAACACTGAAGCTTTCTTT
D: -; V: TRBV5-1; J: TRBJ2-7; size: -; CDR3: CASSSTLGEQYF; DNA: TGCGCCAGCAGCTCGACTTTAGGCGAGCAGTACTTC
D: TRBD2; V: TRBV2; J: TRBJ2-1; size: -; CDR3: CASSTAGGSYNEQFF; DNA: TGTGCCAGTAGCACTGCGGGAGGCTCCTACAATGAGCAGTTCTTC
D: -; V: TRBV10-2; J: TRBJ2-6; size: -; CDR3: CATQVAGANVLTF; DNA: TGCGCCACACAGGTTGCTGGGGCCAACGTCCTGACTTTC
D: -; V: TRBV6-1; J: TRBJ1-5; size: -; CDR3: CASSVSGTNFNQPQHF; DNA: TGTGCCAGCAGTGTTTCCGGGACAAATTTCAATCAGCCCCAGCATTTT
D: -; V: TRBV12-3/TRBV12-4; J: TRBJ1-2; size: -; CDR3: CASSLDRANGYTF; DNA: TGTGCCAGCAGTTTAGACAGGGCAAACGGCTACACCTTC
D: -; V: TRBV24-1; J: TRBJ1-1; size: -; CDR3: CATPIPTEAFF; DNA: TGTGCCACCCCCATTCCCACTGAAGCTTTCTTT
D: -; V: TRBV7-8; J: TRBJ2-3; size: once; CDR3: CASGTFLGPDTQYF; DNA: TGTGCCAGTGGGACCTTCCTGGGCCCAGATACGCAGTATTTT
D: -; V: TRBV29-1; J: TRBJ1-2; size: -; CDR3: CSEPTVRLYGYTF; DNA: TGCAGCGAACCCACAGTCCGCTTATATGGCTACACCTTC
D: -; V: TRBV2; J: TRBJ1-6; size: -; CDR3: CASQQDSSYNSPLHF; DNA: TGTGCCAGCCAACAGGACAGCTCCTATAATTCACCCCTCCACTTT
D: -; V: TRBV7-2; J: TRBJ1-1; size: -; CDR3: CASSLVGGGMNTEAFF; DNA: TGTGCCAGCAGCTTAGTGGGTGGGGGGATGAACACTGAAGCTTTCTTT
D: -; V: TRBV5-6; J: TRBJ1-6; size: -; CDR3: CASSWGGLSPLHF; DNA: TGTGCCAGCAGCTGGGGGGGGCTGTCACCCCTCCACTTT
D: -; V: TRBV19; J: TRBJ1-6; size: -; CDR3: CASSAQGSNNSPLHF; DNA: TGTGCCAGTAGTGCACAGGGAAGCAATAATTCACCCCTCCACTTT
D: -; V: TRBV5-1; J: TRBJ1-4; size: -; CDR3: CASSLTGGPTNEKLFF; DNA: TGCGCCAGCAGCTTGACGGGGGGCCCGACTAATGAAAAACTGTTTTTT
D: TRBD1; V: TRBV12-3/TRBV12-4; J: TRBJ2-7; size: -; CDR3: CASSPQGEEQYF; DNA: TGTGCCAGCAGTCCTCAGGGGGAGGAGCAGTACTTC